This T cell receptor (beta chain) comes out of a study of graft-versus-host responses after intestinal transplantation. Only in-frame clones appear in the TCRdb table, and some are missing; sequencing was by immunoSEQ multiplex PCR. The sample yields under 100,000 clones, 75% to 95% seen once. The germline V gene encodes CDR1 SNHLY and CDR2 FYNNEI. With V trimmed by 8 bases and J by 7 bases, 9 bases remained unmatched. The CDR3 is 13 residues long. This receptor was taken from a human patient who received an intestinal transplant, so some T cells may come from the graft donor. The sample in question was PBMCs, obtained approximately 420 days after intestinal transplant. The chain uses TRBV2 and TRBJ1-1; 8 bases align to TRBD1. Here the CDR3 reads CASGARGLGEAFF. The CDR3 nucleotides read TGTGCCAGCGGAGCCAGGGGGCTGGGTGAAGCTTTCTTT.